The source of this T cell receptor beta chain is a study of T cells in Graves' hyperthyroidism and ophthalmopathy. J gave up 6 bases and V 8 bases, and 5 bases lay outside the gene matches. The CDR3 consists of 14 residues. Per germline, CDR1 SGHVS and CDR2 FQNEAQ. RNA transcripts provided the source from which TCR beta CDR3 regions were amplified. The HTBI primer set drove a first-round RT-PCR of the TCR CDR3. TCRdb analysed the multiplex PCR reads with MiXCR anew, one entry per CDR3 protein. The top ten clones hold approximately 25% of a sample with roughly 100,000 distinct CDR3 sequences, about half of them seen once.

This sequence was found in a man aged 40-49 years with Graves' hyperthyroidism. The gene calls are TRBV7-8 and TRBJ2-1, with TRBD2 matching 12 bases. The material sequenced was blood. The CDR3 DNA is TGTGCCAGCGTCCGACTAGCGGGAGTCAATGAGCAGTTCTTC. This translates into CASVRLAGVNEQFF.